The 10 T cell receptor beta chains below all came from one sample that was sequenced in a study of tumor and adjacent non-tumor tissue in lung cancer. RNA was extracted from bulk tissue without any cell sorting. A modified ARM-PCR protocol with three rounds of nested PCR amplified TCRbeta. TCRdb itself ran the multiplex PCR reads through MiXCR, one entry per CDR3 protein. The table has 77,000 or so distinct CDR3 sequences, around 74% seen once. Sequenced input: lung tumor tissue. The origin of the receptors is a woman aged 50 to 60 with non-small cell lung cancer.

This clonotype was recorded once. V is TRBV7-8 and J is TRBJ2-5, with D tentatively TRBD1 (6 bases). The CDR3 spans 11 residues. V was clipped by 5 bases and J by 10 bases, with 11 bases between them. Germline CDR1 reads SGHVS; CDR2 reads FQNEAQ. This chain's CDR3 is CASSLTDSQYF. The CDR3 DNA reads as TGTGCCAGCAGCCTGACGGACAGCCAGTACTTC.

Concerning this clonotype itself: The CDR3 does not close with the conserved phenylalanine or tryptophan, likely indicating a read error. This chain uses TRBV4-1 with TRBJ2-4; no firm D call. Germline-derived CDR1 and CDR2 are MGHRA and YSYEKL. The CDR3 runs to 16 residues. Trimming left V 0 bases short and J 4 bases short, with 13 bases between. This CDR3 is CASSQDLANGKNIQYL. In DNA, the CDR3 is TGCGCCAGCAGCCAAGATCTGGCTAACGGGAAAAACATTCAGTACCTC.

This clonotype was seen more than once but under ten times. A much larger clone differs by one base, so this may be a read error. The chain joins TRBV28 to TRBJ2-7; D might be TRBD1 (5 bases). This CDR3 is built from 13 residues. Per germline, CDR1 MDHEN and CDR2 SYDVKM. This CDR3 is CAGRAMDTYEQYF. Written as DNA, the CDR3 is TGTGCCGGCAGGGCCATGGACACTTACGAGCAGTACTTC.

Note on this clonotype: The final CDR3 position lacks the conserved phenylalanine or tryptophan, pointing to a likely read error. The J gene is TRBJ1-4, the V gene TRBV5-1; D is possibly TRBD1 (5 bases). This CDR3 has 17 amino acids. The germline V gene encodes CDR1 SGHRS and CDR2 YFSETQ. Trimming stripped 6 bases from V and 0 bases from J, with 18 bases between. CDR3: CASNYEGRATTNEKLFS. DNA of the CDR3: TGCGCCAGCAACTATGAGGGGAGGGCAACAACTAATGAAAAACTGTTTTCT.

In DNA, the CDR3 is TGTGCCAGCACTAACAAGAGGGGGCAGTACTTC. Protein: CASTNKRGQYF. This chain joins TRBV12-3 or TRBV12-4 and TRBJ2-7; D might be TRBD1 or TRBD2, each matching 5 bases. This CDR3 region has 11 residues. Trimming took 7 bases from V and 9 from J, leaving 13 bases between them.

Comment on this clonotype: The junction and the germline gene differ at one end; a read error may be behind it. The chain carries TRBV20-1 and TRBJ1-2; D is possibly TRBD1 (5 bases). CDR3 length equals 18 residues. Germline loops: CDR1 DFQATT, CDR2 SNEGSKA (reference sequence). In nucleotides, the CDR3 is TGCAGTGCTAGAGCAAGGGTATGCACAGGCCAGGGTTACTATGGCTACGCCTTC. As protein: CSARARVCTGQGYYGYAF.

The chain couples TRBV29-1 to TRBJ1-2; D gene ambiguous. The CDR3 is made up of 12 amino acids. CDR1 and CDR2 (germline): SQVTM, ANQGSEA. As DNA, the CDR3 is TGCAACGTCGAAGAGAACAGCAGAGGCTACACCTTC. Translated, it gives CNVEENSRGYTF.

Regarding this clonotype: A read error may produce the germline difference seen at one junction end. V and J are TRBV9 and TRBJ1-2; 12 bases are a match to TRBD1. CDR3 size: 15 residues. Germline V CDR1 and CDR2: SGDLS, YYNGEE. Here the CDR3 reads CASQPGQGANYGYTF. The CDR3 DNA reads as TGTGCCAGCCAACCGGGACAGGGGGCTAACTATGGTTACACCTTC.

Of note for this clonotype: Likely a read error: the CDR3 ends without its conserved phenylalanine or tryptophan. The V and J genes are TRBV29-1 and TRBJ2-7, with a tentative D call TRBD2 (6 bases). Trimming removed 8 bases from V and 5 bases from J, with 16 bases in between. CDR3 size: 12 residues. The germline gives CDR1 SQVTM, CDR2 ANQGSEA. The CDR3 bases are TGCAGCATTGGGGACGGAGGGGACGAGCAGTACCTC. It yields the protein CSIGDGGDEQYL.

On this clonotype itself: In this CDR3 the conserved last residue, phenylalanine or tryptophan, is missing, so a read error is likely. This chain joins TRBV6-1 and TRBJ2-1; 10 bases fit TRBD2. Looked up from germline, CDR1 is MNHNS and CDR2 is SASEGT. J gave up 8 bases and V 6 bases, and 13 bases lay outside the gene matches. The CDR3 extends over 16 amino acids. The CDR3 nucleotides read TGTGCCAGCAGGACCGATACTAGCGGGAACTTTCATGAGCAGTTCGTC. Residues: CASRTDTSGNFHEQFV.